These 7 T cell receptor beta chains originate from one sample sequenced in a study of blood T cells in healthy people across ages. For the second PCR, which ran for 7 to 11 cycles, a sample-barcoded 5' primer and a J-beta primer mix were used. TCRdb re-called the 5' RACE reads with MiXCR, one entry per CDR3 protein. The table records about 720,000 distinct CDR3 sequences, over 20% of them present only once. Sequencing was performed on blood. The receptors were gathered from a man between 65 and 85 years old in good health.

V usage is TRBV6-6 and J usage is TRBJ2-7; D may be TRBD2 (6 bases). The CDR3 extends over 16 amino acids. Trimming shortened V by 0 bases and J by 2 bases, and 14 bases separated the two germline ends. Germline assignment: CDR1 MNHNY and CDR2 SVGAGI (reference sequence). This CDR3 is CASSYSGSWGAYEQYV. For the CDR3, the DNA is TGTGCCAGCAGTTACTCAGGCTCTTGGGGGGCCTACGAGCAGTACGTC.

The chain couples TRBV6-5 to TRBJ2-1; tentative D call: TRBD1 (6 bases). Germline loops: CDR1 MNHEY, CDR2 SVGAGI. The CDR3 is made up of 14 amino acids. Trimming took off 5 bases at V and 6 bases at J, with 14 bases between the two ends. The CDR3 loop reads CASSENRVGNEQFF. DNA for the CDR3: TGTGCCAGCAGTGAAAACAGGGTGGGCAATGAGCAGTTCTTC.

CDR3 bases: TGTGCCAGCAGCCCGAGTTTTGAATTGGTCAATGAGCAGTTCTTC. As protein: CASSPSFELVNEQFF. The chain joins TRBV3-1 to TRBJ2-7; the D is unclear. The J call may be in error: the DNA end matches TRBJ2-1 better. Germline CDR1 is LGHDT and CDR2 is YNNKEL (reference sequence). The length of the CDR3 is 15 residues.

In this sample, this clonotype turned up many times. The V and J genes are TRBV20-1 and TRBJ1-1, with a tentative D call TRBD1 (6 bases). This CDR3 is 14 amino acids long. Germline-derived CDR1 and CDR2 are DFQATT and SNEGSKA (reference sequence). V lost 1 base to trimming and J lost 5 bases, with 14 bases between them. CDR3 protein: CSARGQGRWTEAFF. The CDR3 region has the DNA TGCAGTGCTAGAGGGCAGGGGCGCTGGACTGAAGCTTTCTTT.

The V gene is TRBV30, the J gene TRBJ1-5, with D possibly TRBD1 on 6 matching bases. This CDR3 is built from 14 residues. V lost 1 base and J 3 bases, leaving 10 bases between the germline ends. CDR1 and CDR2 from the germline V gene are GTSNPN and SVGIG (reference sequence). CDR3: CAWSATGINQPQHF. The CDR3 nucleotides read TGTGCCTGGAGTGCAACAGGGATCAATCAGCCCCAGCATTTT.

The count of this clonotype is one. In DNA, the CDR3 is TGTGCCAGCTCACCACCGGGGGACCCACGACTGAACACTGAAGCTTTCTTT. Its translation is CASSPPGDPRLNTEAFF. The gene calls are TRBV18 and TRBJ1-1; possibly TRBD1 for D (5 bases). Germline V gives CDR1 KGHSH, CDR2 LQKENI. V shed 0 bases and J shed 0 bases, with 14 bases lying between them. CDR3 length: 17 residues.

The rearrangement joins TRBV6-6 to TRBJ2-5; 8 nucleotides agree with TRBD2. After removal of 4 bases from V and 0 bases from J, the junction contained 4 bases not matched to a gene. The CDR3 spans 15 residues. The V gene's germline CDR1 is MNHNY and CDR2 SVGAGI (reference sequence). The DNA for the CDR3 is TGTGCCAGCAGTTCCGGGGGGGGTCACCAAGAGACCCAGTACTTC. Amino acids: CASSSGGGHQETQYF.